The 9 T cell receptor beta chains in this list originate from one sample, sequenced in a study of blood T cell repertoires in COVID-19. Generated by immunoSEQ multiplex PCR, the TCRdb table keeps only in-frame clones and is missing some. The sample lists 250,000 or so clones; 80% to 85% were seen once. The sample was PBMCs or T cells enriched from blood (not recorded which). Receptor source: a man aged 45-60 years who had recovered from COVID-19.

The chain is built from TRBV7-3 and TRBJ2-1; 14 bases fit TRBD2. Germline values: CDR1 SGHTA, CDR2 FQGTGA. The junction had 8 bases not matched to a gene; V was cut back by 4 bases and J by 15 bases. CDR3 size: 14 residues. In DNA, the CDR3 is TGTGCCAGCAGCTCCGGGACTAGCGGGAGTAGTCTGTTCTTC. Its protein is CASSSGTSGSSLFF.

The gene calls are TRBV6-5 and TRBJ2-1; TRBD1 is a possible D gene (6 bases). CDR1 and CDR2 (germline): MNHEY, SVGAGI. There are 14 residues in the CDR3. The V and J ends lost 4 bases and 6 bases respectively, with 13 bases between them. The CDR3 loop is CASSSQRGGNEQFF. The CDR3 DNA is TGTGCCAGCAGTTCTCAGAGAGGGGGCAATGAGCAGTTCTTC.

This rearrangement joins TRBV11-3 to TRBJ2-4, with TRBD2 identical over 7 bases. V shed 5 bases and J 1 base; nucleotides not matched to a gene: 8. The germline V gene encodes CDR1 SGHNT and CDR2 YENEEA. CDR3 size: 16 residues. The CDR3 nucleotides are TGTGCCAGCAGCCTCCGACTAGCAAACGCCAAAAACATTCAGTACTTC. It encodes CASSLRLANAKNIQYF.

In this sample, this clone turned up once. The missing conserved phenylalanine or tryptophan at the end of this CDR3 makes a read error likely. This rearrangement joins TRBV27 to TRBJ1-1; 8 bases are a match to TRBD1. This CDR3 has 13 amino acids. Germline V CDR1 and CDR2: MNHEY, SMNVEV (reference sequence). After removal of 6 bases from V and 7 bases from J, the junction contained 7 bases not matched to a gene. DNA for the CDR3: TGTGCCAGCAGCAGATATGACAGGGGTGAAGCTTTCCTT. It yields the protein CASSRYDRGEAFL.

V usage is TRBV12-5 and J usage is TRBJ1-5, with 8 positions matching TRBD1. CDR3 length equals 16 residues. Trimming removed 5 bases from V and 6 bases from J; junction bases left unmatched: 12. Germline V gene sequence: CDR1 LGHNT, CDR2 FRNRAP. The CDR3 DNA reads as TGTGCTAGTGGTCTCGAGACGGGGACAGGCGGTCAGCCCCAGCATTTT. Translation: CASGLETGTGGQPQHF. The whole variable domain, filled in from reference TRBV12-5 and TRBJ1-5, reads DARVTQTPRHKVTEMGQEVTMRCQPILGHNTVFWYRQTMMQGLELLAYFRNRAPLDDSGMPKDRFSAEMPDATLATLKIQPSEPRDSAVYFCASGLETGTGGQPQHFGDGTRLSIL.

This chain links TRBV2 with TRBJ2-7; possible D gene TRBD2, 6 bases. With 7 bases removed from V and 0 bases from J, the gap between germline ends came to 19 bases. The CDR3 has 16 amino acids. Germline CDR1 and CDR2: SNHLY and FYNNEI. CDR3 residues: CASTAFLRGSSYEQYF. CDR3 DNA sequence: TGTGCCAGCACTGCCTTCTTGCGGGGTAGCTCCTACGAGCAGTACTTC.

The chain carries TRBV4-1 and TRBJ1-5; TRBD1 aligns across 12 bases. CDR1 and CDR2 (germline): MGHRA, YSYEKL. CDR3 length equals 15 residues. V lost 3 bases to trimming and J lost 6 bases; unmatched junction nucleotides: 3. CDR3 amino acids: CASSHGTGGRQPQHF. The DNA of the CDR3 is TGCGCCAGCAGCCACGGGACAGGGGGCCGTCAGCCCCAGCATTTT.

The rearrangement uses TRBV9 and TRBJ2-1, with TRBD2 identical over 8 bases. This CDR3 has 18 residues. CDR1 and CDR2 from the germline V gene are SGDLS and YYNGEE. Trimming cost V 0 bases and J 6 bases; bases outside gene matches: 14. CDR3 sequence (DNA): TGTGCCAGCAGCGTAGCCCCGATGGCGGGAGGTTATGTCAATGAGCAGTTCTTC. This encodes CASSVAPMAGGYVNEQFF. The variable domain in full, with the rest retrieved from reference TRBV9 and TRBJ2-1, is DSGVTQTPKHLITATGQRVTLRCSPRSGDLSVYWYQQSLDQGLQFLIQYYNGEERAKGNILERFSAQQFPDLHSELNLSSLELGDSALYFCASSVAPMAGGYVNEQFFGPGTRLTVL.

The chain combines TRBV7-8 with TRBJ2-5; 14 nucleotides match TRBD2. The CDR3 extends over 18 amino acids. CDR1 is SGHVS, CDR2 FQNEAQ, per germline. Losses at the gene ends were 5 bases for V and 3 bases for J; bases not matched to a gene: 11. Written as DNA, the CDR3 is TGTGCCAGCAGCCGGAGAGGACTAGCGGGGGGCAATAAAGAGACCCAGTACTTC. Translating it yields CASSRRGLAGGNKETQYF.